Shown below are 18 T cell receptor beta chains from a single sample sequenced in a study of blood T cell repertoires in COVID-19. The table came from immunoSEQ multiplex PCR; TCRdb's copy has only in-frame clones and leaves some out. The table has under 170,000 clones, roughly 85% seen once; the top ten hold roughly 3.5%. The source material was peripheral blood. These receptors all come from a man in his 70s with acute or convalescent COVID-19.

The chain recombines TRBV5-1 with TRBJ2-1, with no clear D. The V end was cut by 1 base, the J end by 5 bases, with 10 bases between. The germline V gene encodes CDR1 SGHRS and CDR2 YFSETQ. This CDR3 spans 14 amino acids. The CDR3 loop reads CASSLSADNNEQFF. In DNA form, the CDR3 reads TGCGCCAGCAGCTTGTCGGCCGACAACAATGAGCAGTTCTTC.

The chain is built from TRBV2 and TRBJ1-3; tentative D call: TRBD1 (5 bases). Germline V CDR1 and CDR2: SNHLY, FYNNEI. The CDR3 has 16 amino acids. The V and J ends lost 2 bases and 1 base respectively, with 12 bases between them. For the CDR3, the DNA is TGTGCCAGCAGTGAAATCGCCAGGGTTTCTGGAAACACCATATATTTT. It codes for CASSEIARVSGNTIYF.

This chain uses TRBV28 with TRBJ1-6; D is perhaps TRBD1 (5 bases). Trimming took 7 bases from V and 10 from J, leaving 20 bases between them. Germline CDR1 and CDR2: MDHEN and SYDVKM. The CDR3 length is 15 residues. DNA for the CDR3: TGTGCCAGCACCAAAACGGGGGTTCGGGGCTCACCCCTCCACTTT. It encodes CASTKTGVRGSPLHF. Full variable domain (missing parts from reference TRBV28 and TRBJ1-6): DVKVTQSSRYLVKRTGEKVFLECVQDMDHENMFWYRQDPGLGLRLIYFSYDVKMKEKGDIPEGYSVSREKKERFSLILESASTNQTSMYLCASTKTGVRGSPLHFGNGTRLTVT.

This clone came up once. The chain joins TRBV19 to TRBJ1-1; no firm D call. CDR1 is LNHDA and CDR2 is SQIVND in the germline V gene (reference sequence). With 6 bases removed from V and 2 bases from J, the gap between germline ends came to 10 bases. The CDR3 is made up of 13 amino acids. CDR3 sequence (DNA): TGTGCCAGTAGCCTGACAAGCAACACTGAAGCTTTCTTT. This codes for CASSLTSNTEAFF.

This chain joins TRBV5-4 and TRBJ2-1, with 14 nucleotides matching TRBD2. CDR3 size: 14 residues. Unmatched junction bases numbered 4, after V lost 7 bases and J lost 7 bases. Germline V gene data show CDR1 as SGHNT and CDR2 as YYREEE (reference sequence). CDR3 sequence reads: CASGTSGRNNEQFF. In DNA form, the CDR3 reads TGTGCCAGCGGGACTAGCGGGAGAAATAATGAGCAGTTCTTC.

This chain uses TRBV28 with TRBJ1-5; D possibly corresponds to TRBD1 (6 bases). Germline V lookup: CDR1 MDHEN, CDR2 SYDVKM. CDR3 length equals 15 residues. The V end lost 10 bases, the J end lost 0 bases, and 16 bases lay between the germline ends. The CDR3 nucleotides are TGTGCCATCAAAAAGGGGGGGTATAGCAATCAGCCCCAGCATTTT. Translating it yields CAIKKGGYSNQPQHF.

The chain carries TRBV19 and TRBJ2-3; 8 bases map to TRBD2. Germline V gives CDR1 LNHDA, CDR2 SQIVND (reference sequence). V trimming: 10 bases; J trimming: 9 bases; junction bases outside the gene matches: 12. CDR3 length: 13 amino acids. Written as DNA, the CDR3 is TGTGCCACAACGGGACTAGAGTTTGGCACGCAGTATTTT. Protein sequence: CATTGLEFGTQYF.

V and J are TRBV28 and TRBJ2-7; the match to TRBD2 covers 10 bases. CDR1 and CDR2 (germline): MDHEN, SYDVKM. Losses at the gene ends were 3 bases for V and 0 bases for J; bases not matched to a gene: 5. The CDR3 is made up of 16 amino acids. CDR3 in amino acids: CASSFFASGSSYEQYF. The CDR3 nucleotides read TGTGCCAGCAGTTTTTTCGCTAGCGGGAGCTCCTACGAGCAGTACTTC.

The genes are TRBV6-5 and TRBJ2-7, with 9 bases lining up with TRBD1. CDR1 is MNHEY and CDR2 is SVGAGI in the germline V gene. J was trimmed by 2 bases and V by 7 bases; bases with no gene match: 9. This CDR3 has 15 amino acids. In DNA form, the CDR3 reads TGTGCCAGCAAGCCCACCGGGACAGGGCCCTACGAGCAGTACTTC. Encoded protein: CASKPTGTGPYEQYF.

The rearrangement joins TRBV7-2 to TRBJ1-2; 9 nucleotides match TRBD1. Germline lookup yields CDR1 SGHTA and CDR2 FQGNSA. Trimming at V came to 5 bases and at J to 8 bases, leaving 9 bases not matched to a gene. CDR3 length: 14 residues. The CDR3 DNA sequence: TGTGCCAGCAGCCCCTTGGGACAGGGTTTCGGCTACACCTTC. This encodes CASSPLGQGFGYTF.

The rearrangement uses TRBV19 and TRBJ2-1; D is uncertain. In germline, CDR1 is LNHDA, CDR2 SQIVND (reference sequence). Between the trimmed V and J ends, which lost 1 base and 6 bases, there was a span of 7 bases. The CDR3 extends over 13 amino acids. The CDR3 DNA is TGTGCCAGTAGTATAGGGAGACGCAATGAGCAGTTCTTC. Its translation: CASSIGRRNEQFF.

This chain uses TRBV5-4 with TRBJ2-5, with D possibly being TRBD2 (5 bases). Trimming took off 4 bases at V and 5 bases at J, with 15 bases between the two ends. The CDR3 runs to 14 residues. Germline values: CDR1 SGHNT, CDR2 YYREEE (reference sequence). The CDR3 DNA is TGTGCCAGCAGCGCGGGTAACCCGCTGGAGACCCAGTACTTC. Translating it yields CASSAGNPLETQYF.

The chain carries TRBV9 and TRBJ2-2; TRBD1 matches at 8 bases. This CDR3 contains 15 residues. V lost 3 bases and J lost 4; bases outside the gene matches: 5. Germline V gene sequence: CDR1 SGDLS, CDR2 YYNGEE. The CDR3: CASSATGVGTGELFF. Here the CDR3 DNA reads TGTGCCAGCAGCGCGACAGGGGTAGGCACCGGGGAGCTGTTTTTT.

The chain employs TRBV6-2 or TRBV6-3 and TRBJ2-2; TRBD1 aligns across 9 bases. V lost 2 bases, J lost 5 bases, and 3 bases stayed unmatched. CDR3 length equals 15 residues. CDR1 and CDR2 (germline): MNHEY, SVGEGT. The CDR3 is CASSYGTGWTGELFF. The CDR3 DNA follows: TGTGCCAGCAGTTACGGGACAGGGTGGACCGGGGAGCTGTTTTTT.

The chain joins TRBV9 to TRBJ2-7; 8 nucleotides agree with TRBD1. V lost 0 bases to trimming and J lost 4 bases; unmatched junction nucleotides: 6. CDR3 length: 15 amino acids. Germline V gene lookup returns CDR1 SGDLS and CDR2 YYNGEE. CDR3 sequence (DNA): TGTGCCAGCAGCGTAGAAACAGGGGGATGGTACGAGCAGTACTTC. Translated, it gives CASSVETGGWYEQYF.

The chain employs TRBV4-2 and TRBJ1-1; no clear D gene. This CDR3 has 13 residues. CDR1 LGHNA and CDR2 YNFKEQ come from the germline V gene. V was trimmed by 6 bases and J by 0 bases, leaving 8 bases between them. In nucleotides, the CDR3 is TGTGCCAGCAGGAGGGATTTGAACACTGAAGCTTTCTTT. It is translated as CASRRDLNTEAFF.

The chain combines TRBV3-1 (or the pseudogene TRBV3-2) with TRBJ1-1; the D gene is possibly TRBD1 (5 bases). Germline V gene data show CDR1 as LGHDT and CDR2 as YNNKEL (reference sequence). The CDR3 has 16 amino acids. V lost 4 bases and J 1 base, leaving 16 bases between the germline ends. The CDR3 is CASSLGGRRRNTEAFF. DNA of the CDR3: TGTGCCAGCAGCCTGGGGGGACGTCGGAGGAACACTGAAGCTTTCTTT.

This chain joins TRBV28 and TRBJ2-5; D not resolved. Germline V gene data show CDR1 as MDHEN and CDR2 as SYDVKM. There are 15 residues in the CDR3. Trimming took off 1 base at V and 5 bases at J, with 14 bases between the two ends. CDR3 in DNA: TGTGCCAGCAGTTTATCCGGGTTTGTCCCGGAGACCCAGTACTTC. Its translation: CASSLSGFVPETQYF.